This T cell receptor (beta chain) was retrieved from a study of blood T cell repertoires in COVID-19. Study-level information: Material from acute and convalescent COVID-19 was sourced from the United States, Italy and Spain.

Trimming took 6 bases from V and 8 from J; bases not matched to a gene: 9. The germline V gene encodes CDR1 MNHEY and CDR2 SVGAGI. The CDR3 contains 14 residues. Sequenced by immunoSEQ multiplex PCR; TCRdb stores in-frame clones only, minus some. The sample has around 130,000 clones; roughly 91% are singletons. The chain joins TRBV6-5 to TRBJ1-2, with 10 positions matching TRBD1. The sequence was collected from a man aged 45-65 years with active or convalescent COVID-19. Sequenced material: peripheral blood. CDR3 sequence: CASRKTGGEEGYTF. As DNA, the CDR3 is TGTGCCAGCAGGAAGACAGGGGGCGAGGAAGGCTACACCTTC.